This TCR beta chain was documented in a study of post-analysis software for immune sequencing data (dated by TCRdb to the mid-2010s). General notes on the study: Relapsing-remitting, secondary progressive and progressive-relapsing multiple sclerosis were recorded as disease courses, and subtype annotation was lacking for some patients. Patient repertoires were compared against around twelve previously published healthy control repertoires from donors aged about 6 to 25 years. A subset of samples was prepared in parallel using single-end sample barcoding, then pooled and co-amplified after Illumina adapter ligation. The investigation overall reported the following: Significantly higher frequencies in patients than in controls were found for about 5 TRBV segments, including TRBV5-6, TRBV5-1 and TRBV20-1. Strong co-clustering of samples prepared in the same batch was shown by direct clustering with F measure, prompting a batch-effect correction. The control group was slightly older than the multiple sclerosis patient group. Normalized Chao1 diversity was significantly lower in multiple sclerosis patients than controls, suggesting substantial peripheral T-cell clonal expansion.

On this clonotype itself: This receptor's antigen is unknown. It has no much larger one-base neighbor in the sample; base qualities were not kept.

The germline V gene yields WSHSY for CDR1 and SAAADI for CDR2. The CDR3, cysteine through phenylalanine, is 15 amino acids long. Just the 45-base CDR3 DNA is kept, in frame starting at base 1. Unmatched junction bases come to 11, with V trimmed by 6 bases and J by 5 bases. Libraries came from PCR. Sequencing was carried out with an Illumina HiSeq 2500. Unique molecular identifiers were incorporated into TCR beta cDNA libraries to reduce PCR and sequencing biases. Per 1 to 10 million input T cells, 500,000 or so cDNA molecules were obtained, such that each molecule approximated one T cell. The patient libraries were prepared and sequenced using the same protocol as the earlier healthy control dataset. Within a given batch, samples were prepared together, multiplexed and sequenced on the same HiSeq lane. The authors processed their data as follows. MIGEC handled the raw barcoded reads, throwing out single-read molecular identifier groups before consensus assembly and CDR3 extraction. Clonotype tables were post-analysed with VDJtools, normalizing diversity by down-sampling all datasets to the smallest sample size. In repertoire overlap clustering, CDR3 amino acid sequences, but not nucleotide sequences, were matched to correct batch-related cross-sample contamination. TCRdb's own reprocessing of the public reads used fastp at Q25 and MiXCR and kept productive beta chains. Rows with a matching CDR3 protein are joined into one entry that keeps the most common DNA and genes. The V and J calls follow TCRdb's processing rather than the paper's. For this sample the table gives 380,000 or so distinct CDR3 sequences, of which less than 40% were detected only once. The ten largest make up around 15% of the sample.

TCR beta repertoires were profiled from peripheral blood of roughly 13 young patients with multiple sclerosis to demonstrate the VDJtools post-analysis software. The multiple sclerosis patients were children and adolescents between roughly 6 and 16 years of age. The sample consisted of blood. The sequence was collected from a girl aged 10 to 17 with multiple sclerosis. The chain uses TRBV10-2 and TRBJ2-5; 8 middle bases align to TRBD1. The CDR3 protein: CASRSSPGQEETQYF. The DNA sequence is given as TGCGCCAGCAGGTCCAGTCCGGGACAGGAGGAGACCCAGTACTTC.